The text below deals with one T cell receptor beta chain. Its antigen remains unknown. In the PCR, 60 Vbeta and 13 Jbeta primers were used. TCRdb keeps only in-frame clones here, not all; method: immunoSEQ multiplex PCR. Found here are 170,000 or so clones, 78% of them singletons; the top ten hold less than 15%. The data belong to a study of cytomegalovirus exposure and HLA in healthy donors. General study findings and limits: The study found most TCR sequences rare, yet found some public TCRs in many donors. Using the classifier, cytomegalovirus status was reportedly diagnosed with high specificity and sensitivity. Most of the CMV-associated TCR beta chains (in a later analysis) appeared to be HLA-restricted.

Germline CDR1 and CDR2: SGDLS and YYNGEE. Trimming at V came to 1 base and at J to 8 bases, leaving 4 bases not matched to a gene. CDR3 length: 15 residues. V and J are TRBV9 and TRBJ1-6, with 9 bases that match TRBD1. The sample consisted of PBMCs. The sequence came from a woman in her fifties or sixties in good health and CMV-seropositive. In nucleotides, the CDR3 is TGTGCCAGCAGCGTAACACAGGGGGCGGATTCACCCCTCCACTTT. Translating it yields CASSVTQGADSPLHF. Full variable domain (missing parts from reference TRBV9 and TRBJ1-6): DSGVTQTPKHLITATGQRVTLRCSPRSGDLSVYWYQQSLDQGLQFLIQYYNGEERAKGNILERFSAQQFPDLHSELNLSSLELGDSALYFCASSVTQGADSPLHFGNGTRLTVT.